This entry lists 10 T cell receptor beta chains sequenced from one sample in a study of T cell repertoires in cytomegalovirus infection. TCRdb processed the reads anew with MiXCR; each CDR3 protein has one entry. The sample lists 500,000 or so distinct CDR3 sequences; approximately 16% were seen once. The specimen sequenced was CD8+ T cells from PBMCs. These receptors were obtained from a human donor in good health (CMV status not recorded). Some clones in this sample may be carry-over from other donors' samples.

In its sample, this clonotype was seen many times. The genes are TRBV7-8 and TRBJ2-2, with D tentatively TRBD1 (5 bases). Trimming took 7 bases from V and 8 from J, leaving 23 bases between them. The CDR3 is 16 amino acids. Per the germline V gene, CDR1 is SGHVS and CDR2 is FQNEAQ. CDR3 loop: CASNPTESRAVGELFF. Written as DNA, the CDR3 is TGTGCCAGCAATCCAACGGAGAGCAGGGCGGTTGGGGAGCTGTTTTTT.

There are a few counts of this clonotype. The chain has TRBV7-3 and TRBJ2-7, with 10 bases identical to TRBD1. The CDR3 is 15 amino acids. Per germline, CDR1 SGHTA and CDR2 FQGTGA. Trimming cost V 6 bases and J 5 bases; bases outside gene matches: 10. The CDR3 nucleotides are TGTGCCAGCAGTCCAAGGGACAGGGGATCGGACGAGCAGTACTTC. The encoded protein is CASSPRDRGSDEQYF.

This clonotype came up a few times. The rearrangement uses TRBV25-1 and TRBJ2-1, with D possibly being TRBD2 (7 bases). This CDR3 region has 17 residues. The V end lost 2 bases, the J end lost 4 bases, and 18 bases lay between the germline ends. CDR1 MGHDK and CDR2 SYGVNS come from the germline V gene. CDR3 protein: CASSEGAAGAYYNEQFF. The CDR3 DNA reads as TGTGCCAGCAGTGAAGGCGCGGCGGGGGCCTATTACAATGAGCAGTTCTTC.

This clonotype appeared a few times. The genes are TRBV30 and TRBJ1-2; D possibly corresponds to TRBD1 (6 bases). The V gene lost 5 bases and the J gene lost 4 bases, with 20 bases spanning the gap. From germline, CDR1 is GTSNPN and CDR2 SVGIG (reference sequence). CDR3 length: 15 amino acids. The CDR3 spells CAWYTRTERPYGYTF. CDR3 DNA sequence: TGTGCCTGGTACACTCGGACAGAGAGACCCTATGGCTACACCTTC.

In its sample, this clonotype was seen many times. This chain joins TRBV7-8 and TRBJ1-1, with TRBD1 as a possible D gene (5 bases). The CDR3 has 14 residues. The germline V gene encodes CDR1 SGHVS and CDR2 FQNEAQ. V dropped 2 bases and J dropped 2 bases, with 9 bases sitting between them. CDR3 in DNA: TGTGCCAGCAGCTTATTCCAGGGCAACACTGAAGCTTTCTTT. This codes for CASSLFQGNTEAFF.

The sample holds many counts of this clonotype. This sequence joins TRBV7-9 and TRBJ1-1; the match to TRBD1 covers 11 bases. V shed 5 bases, J shed 3 bases, and the junction held 8 bases outside the gene matches. From germline, CDR1 is SEHNR and CDR2 FQNEAQ (reference sequence). The CDR3 is made up of 16 amino acids. The CDR3 is CASSPRTGGSDTEAFF. The CDR3 DNA is TGTGCCAGCAGCCCCCGGACAGGGGGCTCGGACACTGAAGCTTTCTTT.

This clonotype showed up many times. J is TRBJ2-6 and V is TRBV7-9; D remains ambiguous. CDR3 length: 16 amino acids. V was trimmed by 4 bases and J by 2 bases, leaving 12 bases between them. Germline CDR1 is SEHNR and CDR2 is FQNEAQ (reference sequence). The CDR3 nucleotides read TGTGCCAGCAGCTCCACCCGGGCGCCTGGGGCCAACGTCCTGACTTTC. Its protein is CASSSTRAPGANVLTF.

This clonotype is termed medium-sized (0.01 to 0.1%). The V gene is TRBV7-8, the J gene TRBJ1-6, with a tentative D call TRBD1 (5 bases). The CDR3 totals 15 residues. Germline V gene data show CDR1 as SGHVS and CDR2 as FQNEAQ. V was cut by 5 bases and J by 8 bases, with 16 bases left in between. CDR3 sequence reads: CASSPFGQGHSPLHF. CDR3 in DNA: TGTGCCAGCAGCCCTTTTGGGCAGGGTCATTCACCCCTCCACTTT.

As regards this clonotype: A much larger clone differs from this one at a single base, so this may be a read error. The chain carries TRBV12-3 or TRBV12-4 and TRBJ1-5; TRBD1 might be the D (6 bases). The CDR3 runs to 12 residues. CDR3 residues: CASALGGRPQPF. In DNA form, the CDR3 reads TGTGCCAGCGCCCTCGGGGGCCGCCCCCAGCCTTTT.

This clonotype was seen repeatedly, ten times or more. This chain links TRBV11-2 with TRBJ2-1; 8 bases fit TRBD2. Germline V CDR1 and CDR2: SGHAT, FQNNGV. V lost 8 bases to trimming and J lost 9 bases; unmatched junction nucleotides: 9. This CDR3 region has 13 residues. CDR3 residues: CASHQAGVAEQFF. The DNA of the CDR3 is TGTGCCAGCCACCAAGCGGGAGTGGCTGAGCAGTTCTTC.